The 22 T cell receptor beta chains reported below all come from one sample, sequenced in a study of vaccination and CD4 T cells after COVID-19. Sequenced with the Oncomine TCR Beta short-read assay was DNA taken from cultured CD4+ T cells. Via MiXCR, TCRdb re-called the PCR reads, giving one row per CDR3 protein. The sample holds fewer than 20,000 distinct CDR3 sequences; approximately 68% are singletons and the top ten take around a sixth. As to treatment: approximately 10-day PBMC culture with coronavirus spike peptide pools or control peptides (ViraFEST assay). These receptors lack a known antigen. The specimen sequenced was CD4+ T cells from blood, cultured in vitro. The receptors here all came from a human donor who had recovered from COVID-19.

The chain carries TRBV6-1 and TRBJ2-2; the D is unclear. Trimming shortened V by 6 bases and J by 1 base, and 9 bases separated the two germline ends. Germline CDR1 and CDR2: MNHNS and SASEGT. CDR3 length equals 14 residues. The chain's CDR3 is CASRKAQNTGELFF. Written as DNA, the CDR3 is TGTGCCAGCAGAAAGGCCCAGAACACCGGGGAGCTGTTTTTT.

CDR3 in DNA: TGCAGTTCAGGGGAGAACACTGAAGCTTTCTTT. Amino acid sequence: CSSGENTEAFF. The gene calls are TRBV20-1 and TRBJ1-1; maybe TRBD1 (6 bases). Per the germline V gene, CDR1 is DFQATT and CDR2 is SNEGSKA (reference sequence). Trimming removed 8 bases from V and 1 base from J, with 8 bases in between. The CDR3 sequence is 11 residues long.

The gene calls are TRBV10-3 and TRBJ2-5, with TRBD1 matching 8 bases. This CDR3 region has 13 residues. CDR1 and CDR2 from the germline V gene are ENHRY and SYGVKD. With 6 bases clipped from V and 3 bases from J, the junction kept 3 bases outside the gene matches. CDR3 protein: CAIRLGQEETQYF. The CDR3 coding sequence is TGTGCCATCAGATTGGGACAGGAAGAGACCCAGTACTTC.

This clonotype has only a few counts. V is TRBV7-2 and J is TRBJ1-2; 7 bases line up with TRBD1. The CDR3 totals 15 residues. Germline CDR1 and CDR2: SGHTA and FQGNSA. After removal of 0 bases from V and 4 bases from J, the junction contained 5 bases not matched to a gene. The CDR3 here is CASSLAQGGGYGYTF. DNA for the CDR3: TGTGCCAGCAGCTTAGCGCAGGGGGGGGGCTATGGCTACACCTTC.

The rearrangement uses TRBV10-1 and TRBJ1-6; D unclear. With 8 bases removed from V and 7 bases from J, the gap between germline ends came to 15 bases. This CDR3 is built from 14 residues. The germline V gene has CDR1 WNHNN and CDR2 SYGVQD (reference sequence). The CDR3 reads CASSRQRTNSPLHF. The CDR3 coding sequence is TGCGCCAGCTCGCGTCAACGGACCAATTCACCCCTCCACTTT.

The chain joins TRBV30 to TRBJ1-1; no firm D call. Germline CDR1 GTSNPN, CDR2 SVGIG (reference sequence). The germline V and J ends were trimmed by 7 bases and 4 bases, with 10 bases remaining between them. The CDR3 extends over 11 amino acids. Written as DNA, the CDR3 is TGTGCCTTTCATGGTGGCACTGAAGCTTTCTTT. This codes for CAFHGGTEAFF.

This chain uses TRBV7-9 with TRBJ1-6; 7 bases map to TRBD1. There are 15 residues in the CDR3. The V segment lost 2 bases and the J segment 6 bases; nucleotides outside the gene matches: 4. CDR1 is SEHNR, CDR2 FQNEAQ, per germline (reference sequence). The CDR3 here is CASSLMAGGNSPLHF. CDR3 nucleotide sequence: TGTGCCAGCAGCTTAATGGCAGGGGGTAATTCACCCCTCCACTTT.

V usage is TRBV20-1 and J usage is TRBJ2-7; TRBD2 agrees at 7 bases. Losses at the gene ends were 7 bases for V and 0 bases for J; bases not matched to a gene: 6. The V gene's germline CDR1 is DFQATT and CDR2 SNEGSKA (reference sequence). The CDR3 length is 13 residues. CDR3 in amino acids: CSGGGRSSYEQYF. The DNA for the CDR3 is TGCAGTGGGGGGGGTCGAAGCTCCTACGAGCAGTACTTC.

The chain links TRBV29-1 to TRBJ1-6, with TRBD1 matching 7 bases. The V segment lost 5 bases and the J segment 4 bases; nucleotides outside the gene matches: 5. CDR1 is SQVTM, CDR2 ANQGSEA, per germline. The CDR3 covers 14 residues. The CDR3 DNA is TGCAGCGTTACGACAGGGACGTATAATTCACCCCTCCACTTT. Protein product: CSVTTGTYNSPLHF. Supplemented by reference TRBV29-1 and TRBJ1-6, the full variable domain reads SAVISQKPSRDICQRGTSLTIQCQVDSQVTMMFWYRQQPGQSLTLIATANQGSEATYESGFVIDKFPISRPNLTFSTLTVSNMSPEDSSIYLCSVTTGTYNSPLHFGNGTRLTVT.

This clonotype has a handful of counts. Here the CDR3 DNA reads TGTGCCTGGAGTGTACCCGGGGGCAATCAGCCCCAGCATTTT. Protein product: CAWSVPGGNQPQHF. The chain couples TRBV30 to TRBJ1-5, with unresolved D. Germline V gene data show CDR1 as GTSNPN and CDR2 as SVGIG (reference sequence). This CDR3 contains 14 residues. The V end lost 0 bases, the J end lost 2 bases, and 8 bases lay between the germline ends.

The chain has TRBV20-1 and TRBJ1-5, with D possibly matching TRBD1 (5 bases). V gave up 7 bases and J gave up 7 bases, with 14 bases separating them. CDR1 and CDR2 (germline): DFQATT, SNEGSKA (reference sequence). The CDR3 totals 12 residues. CDR3 nucleotides: TGCAGTGGGGGGAATTTCGGCCAGCCCCAGCATTTT. Encoded protein: CSGGNFGQPQHF.

The rearrangement links TRBV20-1 to TRBJ1-6, with 7 bases lining up with TRBD1. Germline V CDR1 and CDR2: DFQATT, SNEGSKA (reference sequence). V gave up 4 bases and J gave up 7 bases; unmatched junction bases: 10. The CDR3 is 15 amino acids. CDR3 DNA sequence: TGCAGTGCTACCCCAAGACAGGGAGAGAATTCACCCCTCCACTTT. Translated, it gives CSATPRQGENSPLHF.

This chain uses TRBV6-1 with TRBJ1-5; D not certain. CDR1 MNHNS and CDR2 SASEGT come from the germline V gene. V lost 5 bases, J lost 3 bases, and 8 bases lay in between. The CDR3 sequence is 13 residues long. CDR3 nucleotides: TGTGCCAGCAGTACCGGGATCAATCAGCCCCAGCATTTT. Its protein product is CASSTGINQPQHF.

This chain uses TRBV7-2 with TRBJ2-3; D not resolved. Germline values: CDR1 SGHTA, CDR2 FQGNSA. Trimming pared 1 base from V and 0 bases from J, leaving 11 bases between. The CDR3 runs to 16 residues. Here the CDR3 DNA reads TGTGCCAGCAGCTTAGATTTTGCGGCTAGCACAGATACGCAGTATTTT. As protein: CASSLDFAASTDTQYF. The entire variable domain, with the rest obtained from reference TRBV7-2 and TRBJ2-3, is as follows: GAGVSQSPSNKVTEKGKDVELRCDPISGHTALYWYRQSLGQGLEFLIYFQGNSAPDKSGLPSDRFSAERTGGSVSTLTIQRTQQEDSAVYLCASSLDFAASTDTQYFGPGTRLTVL.

The CDR3 loop reads CATSDNRDRGSYEQYF. The CDR3 nucleotides read TGTGCCACCAGTGACAACCGGGACAGGGGTTCCTACGAGCAGTACTTC. The chain joins TRBV24-1 to TRBJ2-7, with 10 bases aligning to TRBD1. The ends lost 4 bases at V and 1 base at J; junction bases unmatched: 6. The length of the CDR3 is 16 residues. Germline V gene sequence: CDR1 KGHDR, CDR2 SFDVKD.

The chain combines TRBV7-2 with TRBJ2-1; D perhaps matches TRBD1 (5 bases). Trimming took 2 bases from V and 7 from J, leaving 15 bases between them. Germline CDR1 reads SGHTA; CDR2 reads FQGNSA. The CDR3 is 15 amino acids. The CDR3 DNA is TGTGCCAGCAGCTTACGACCGCAGGGTTGGAATGAGCAGTTCTTC. Its translation: CASSLRPQGWNEQFF.

The genes are TRBV10-3 and TRBJ1-2, with a tentative D call TRBD1 (5 bases). CDR1 is ENHRY and CDR2 is SYGVKD in the germline V gene. Trimming removed 6 bases from V and 2 bases from J, with 16 bases in between. CDR3 length equals 15 residues. The CDR3 DNA reads TGTGCCATCAGGCCCGGGGGGGGTAGGAACTATGGCTACACCTTC. Amino acids: CAIRPGGGRNYGYTF.

This clonotype was detected only once. The chain couples TRBV10-1 to TRBJ2-5; D is possibly TRBD1 (6 bases). From germline, CDR1 is WNHNN and CDR2 SYGVQD (reference sequence). V was cut by 5 bases and J by 7 bases, with 14 bases left in between. The CDR3 consists of 13 residues. DNA of the CDR3: TGCGCCAGCAGTAAGACTGTACAGGGGACCCAGTACTTC. Translation: CASSKTVQGTQYF.

This clonotype was seen once. DNA for the CDR3: TGTGCCAGCGCCAGGCGGTCCTATAATTCACCCCTCCACTTT. Translation gives CASARRSYNSPLHF. The chain carries TRBV28 and TRBJ1-6; D is uncertain. Germline V gene data show CDR1 as MDHEN and CDR2 as SYDVKM. The length of the CDR3 is 14 residues. Deletions cut 8 bases from V and 1 base from J, with 9 bases between.

This chain uses TRBV19 with TRBJ2-4; 9 nucleotides line up with TRBD1. V shed 9 bases and J 6 bases; nucleotides not matched to a gene: 3. CDR1 is LNHDA and CDR2 is SQIVND in the germline V gene (reference sequence). The CDR3 runs to 12 residues. CDR3 DNA sequence: TGTGCCAGCGGGGACAGGGTAAACATTCAGTACTTC. Its protein product is CASGDRVNIQYF.

The rearrangement links TRBV20-1 to TRBJ1-3, with D unclear. The CDR3 covers 11 residues. V lost 3 bases and J 4 bases, leaving 4 bases between the germline ends. The germline CDR1 and CDR2 sequences are DFQATT and SNEGSKA (reference sequence). The CDR3 coding sequence is TGCAGTGCTAGGACCGGAAACACCATATATTTT. Its protein product is CSARTGNTIYF.

The V and J genes are TRBV20-1 and TRBJ2-1, with 7 bases matching TRBD2. Losses at the gene ends were 0 bases for V and 7 bases for J; bases not matched to a gene: 9. The germline CDR1 and CDR2 sequences are DFQATT and SNEGSKA (reference sequence). CDR3 length: 15 residues. CDR3 coding DNA: TGCAGTGCTAGAGACGGGTGGGGGAGGGGAAATGAGCAGTTCTTC. This sequence encodes CSARDGWGRGNEQFF.